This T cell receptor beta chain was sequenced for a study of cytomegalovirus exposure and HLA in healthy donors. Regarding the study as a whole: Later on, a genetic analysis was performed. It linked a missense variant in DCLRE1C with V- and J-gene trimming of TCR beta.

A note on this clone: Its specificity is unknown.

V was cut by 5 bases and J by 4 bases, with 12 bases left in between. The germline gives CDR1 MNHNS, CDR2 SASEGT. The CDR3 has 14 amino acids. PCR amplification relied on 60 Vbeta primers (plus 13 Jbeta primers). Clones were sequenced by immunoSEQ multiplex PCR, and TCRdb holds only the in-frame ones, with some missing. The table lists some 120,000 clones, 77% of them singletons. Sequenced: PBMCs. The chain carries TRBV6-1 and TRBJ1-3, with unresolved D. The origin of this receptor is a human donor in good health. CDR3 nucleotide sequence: TGTGCCAGCAGTCCCTTAGTAGAGGGAAACACCATATATTTT. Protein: CASSPLVEGNTIYF.